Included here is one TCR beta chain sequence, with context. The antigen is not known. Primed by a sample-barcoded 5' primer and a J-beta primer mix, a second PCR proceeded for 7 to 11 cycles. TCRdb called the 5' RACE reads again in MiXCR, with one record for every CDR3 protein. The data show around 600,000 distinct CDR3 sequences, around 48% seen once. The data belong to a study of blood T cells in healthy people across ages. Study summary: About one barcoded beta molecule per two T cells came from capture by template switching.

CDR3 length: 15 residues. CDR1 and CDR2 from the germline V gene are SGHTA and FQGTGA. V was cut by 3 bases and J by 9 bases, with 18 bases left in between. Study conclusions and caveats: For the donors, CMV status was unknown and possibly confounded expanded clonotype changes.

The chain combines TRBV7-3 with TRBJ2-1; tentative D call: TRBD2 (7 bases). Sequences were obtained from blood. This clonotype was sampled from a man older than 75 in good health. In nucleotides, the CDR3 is TGTGCCAGCAGCTTTACTAGTGGGGGAGGGGGTGAGCAGTTCTTC. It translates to CASSFTSGGGGEQFF.